The T cell receptor beta chain described here comes from a study of blood T cell repertoires in COVID-19. As for the study in general: T cells, B-cell-depleted T cells, or PBMCs provided the cDNA or gDNA that served as material.

As originally analysed: The assay estimated nucleated cells by amplifying reference gene primers. Clones were read by immunoSEQ multiplex PCR, and TCRdb kept only the in-frame ones, dropping some. V, J and clone size reflect that table, while D and trimming were determined from the DNA. The sample lists 200,000 to 300,000 clones; roughly 79% were seen once. V was cut by 2 bases and J by 4 bases, with 11 bases left in between. The CDR3 runs to 14 residues. The germline CDR1 and CDR2 sequences are SGHRS and YFSETQ. This chain uses TRBV5-1 with TRBJ2-3; D possibly corresponds to TRBD2 (6 bases). The TCR originated in a woman at least 80 years old with acute or convalescent COVID-19. What was sequenced was peripheral blood. This chain's CDR3 is CASSFSGAADTQYF. The DNA of the CDR3 is TGCGCCAGCAGCTTTAGCGGAGCGGCAGATACGCAGTATTTT.